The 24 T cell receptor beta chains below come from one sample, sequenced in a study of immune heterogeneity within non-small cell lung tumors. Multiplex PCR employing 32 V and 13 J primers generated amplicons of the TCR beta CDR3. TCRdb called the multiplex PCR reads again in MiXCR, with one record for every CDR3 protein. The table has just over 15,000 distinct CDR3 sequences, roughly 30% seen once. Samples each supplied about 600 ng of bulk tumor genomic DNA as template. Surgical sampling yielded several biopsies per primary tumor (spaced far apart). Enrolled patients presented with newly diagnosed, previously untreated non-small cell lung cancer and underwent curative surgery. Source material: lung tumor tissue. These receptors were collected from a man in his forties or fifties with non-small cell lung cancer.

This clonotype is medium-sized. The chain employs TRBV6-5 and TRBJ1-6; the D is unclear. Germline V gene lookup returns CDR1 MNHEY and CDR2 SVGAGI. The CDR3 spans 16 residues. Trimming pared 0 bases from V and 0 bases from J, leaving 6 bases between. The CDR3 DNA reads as TGTGCCAGCAGTTACTCAGGGAGCTCCTATAATTCACCCCTCCACTTT. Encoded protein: CASSYSGSSYNSPLHF.

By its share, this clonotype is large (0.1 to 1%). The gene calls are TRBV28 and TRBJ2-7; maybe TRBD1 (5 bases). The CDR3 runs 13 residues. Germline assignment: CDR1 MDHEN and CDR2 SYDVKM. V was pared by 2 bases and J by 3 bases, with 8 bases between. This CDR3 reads CASSLTGFYEQYF. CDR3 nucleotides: TGTGCCAGCAGTTTAACAGGATTCTACGAGCAGTACTTC.

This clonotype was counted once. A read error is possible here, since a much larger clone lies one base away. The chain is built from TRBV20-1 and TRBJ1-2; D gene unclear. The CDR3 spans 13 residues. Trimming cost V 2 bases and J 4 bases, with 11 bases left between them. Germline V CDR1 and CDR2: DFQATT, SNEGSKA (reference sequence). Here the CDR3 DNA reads TGCAGTGCTAGAATTGATGCTTCCTATGGCTACACCTTC. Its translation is CSARIDASYGYTF.

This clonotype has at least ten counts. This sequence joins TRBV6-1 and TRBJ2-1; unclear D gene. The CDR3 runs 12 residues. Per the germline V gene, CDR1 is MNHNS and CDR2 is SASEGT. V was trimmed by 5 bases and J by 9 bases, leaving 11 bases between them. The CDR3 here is CASSSVAGEQFF. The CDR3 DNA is TGTGCCAGCAGTTCAGTGGCCGGTGAGCAGTTCTTC.

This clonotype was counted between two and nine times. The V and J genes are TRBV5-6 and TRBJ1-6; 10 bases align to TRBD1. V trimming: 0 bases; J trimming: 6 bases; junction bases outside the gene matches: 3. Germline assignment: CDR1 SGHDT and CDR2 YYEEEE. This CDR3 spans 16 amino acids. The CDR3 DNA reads TGTGCCAGCAGCTTGGGACAGGGGGCTGGTAATTCACCCCTCCACTTT. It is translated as CASSLGQGAGNSPLHF. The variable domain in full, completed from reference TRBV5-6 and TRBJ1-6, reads DAGVTQSPTHLIKTRGQQVTLRCSPKSGHDTVSWYQQALGQGPQFIFQYYEEEERQRGNFPDRFSGHQFPNYSSELNVNALLLGDSALYLCASSLGQGAGNSPLHFGNGTRLTVT.

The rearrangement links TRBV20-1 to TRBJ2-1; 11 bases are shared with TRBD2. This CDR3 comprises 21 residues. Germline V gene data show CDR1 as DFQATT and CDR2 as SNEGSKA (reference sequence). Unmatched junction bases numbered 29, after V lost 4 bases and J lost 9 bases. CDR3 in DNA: TGCAGTGCTATAGATATTTTATCGGCGGTGACTAGCGGGACTGGGGCCGGTGAGCAGTTCTTC. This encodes CSAIDILSAVTSGTGAGEQFF.

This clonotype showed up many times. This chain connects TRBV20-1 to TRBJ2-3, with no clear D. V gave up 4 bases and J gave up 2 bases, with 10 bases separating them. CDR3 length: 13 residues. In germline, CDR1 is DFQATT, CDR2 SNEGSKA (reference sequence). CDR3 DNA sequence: TGCAGTGCTACCCAAGACGTCACAGATACGCAGTATTTT. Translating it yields CSATQDVTDTQYF.

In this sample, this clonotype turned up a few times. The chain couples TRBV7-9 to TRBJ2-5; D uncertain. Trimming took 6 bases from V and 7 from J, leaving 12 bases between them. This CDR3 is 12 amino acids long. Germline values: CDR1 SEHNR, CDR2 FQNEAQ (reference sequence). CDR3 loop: CASSPPSLTQYF. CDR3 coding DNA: TGTGCCAGCAGTCCACCCTCGTTGACCCAGTACTTC. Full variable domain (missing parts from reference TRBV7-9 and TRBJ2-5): DTGVSQNPRHKITKRGQNVTFRCDPISEHNRLYWYRQTLGQGPEFLTYFQNEAQLEKSRLLSDRFSAERPKGSFSTLEIQRTEQGDSAMYLCASSPPSLTQYFGPGTRLLVL.

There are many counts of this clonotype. The CDR3 DNA reads TGCAGTGCCCCGCGGGCCGGGGGCACAGATACGCAGTATTTT. Its translation is CSAPRAGGTDTQYF. The chain recombines TRBV20-1 with TRBJ2-3, with a tentative D call TRBD2 (5 bases). The CDR3 is made up of 14 amino acids. V was shortened by 6 bases and J by 1 base, with 14 bases between the two germline ends. Germline V gene lookup returns CDR1 DFQATT and CDR2 SNEGSKA (reference sequence).

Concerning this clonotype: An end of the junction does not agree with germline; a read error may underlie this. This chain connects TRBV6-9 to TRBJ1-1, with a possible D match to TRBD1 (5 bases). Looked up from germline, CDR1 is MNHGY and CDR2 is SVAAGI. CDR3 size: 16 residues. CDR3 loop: CASSYFGQGEKTEPFF. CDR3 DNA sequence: TGTGCCAGCAGTTACTTCGGGCAGGGCGAAAAAACTGAACCTTTCTTT.

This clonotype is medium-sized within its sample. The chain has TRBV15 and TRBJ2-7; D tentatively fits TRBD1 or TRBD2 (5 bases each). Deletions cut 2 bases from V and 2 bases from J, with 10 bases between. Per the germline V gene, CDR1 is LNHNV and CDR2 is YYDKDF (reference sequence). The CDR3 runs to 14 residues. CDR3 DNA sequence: TGTGCCACCAGCAGAAACAAGGGACCCTACGAGCAGTACTTC. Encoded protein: CATSRNKGPYEQYF.

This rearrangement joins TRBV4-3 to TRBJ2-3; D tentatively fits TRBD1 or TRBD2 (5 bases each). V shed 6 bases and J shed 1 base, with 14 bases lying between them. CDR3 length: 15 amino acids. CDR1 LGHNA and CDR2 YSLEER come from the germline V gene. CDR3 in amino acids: CASREGSIGTDTQYF. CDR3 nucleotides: TGCGCCAGCAGAGAGGGGTCTATTGGCACAGATACGCAGTATTTT.

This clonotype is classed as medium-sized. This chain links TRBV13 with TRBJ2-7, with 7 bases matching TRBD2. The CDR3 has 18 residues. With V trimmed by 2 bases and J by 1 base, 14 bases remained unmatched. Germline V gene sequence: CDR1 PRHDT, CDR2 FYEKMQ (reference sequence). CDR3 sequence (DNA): TGTGCCAGCAGCTTACGGGTCGGCGGGAGTATCGGGTCCTACGAGCAGTACTTC. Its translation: CASSLRVGGSIGSYEQYF.

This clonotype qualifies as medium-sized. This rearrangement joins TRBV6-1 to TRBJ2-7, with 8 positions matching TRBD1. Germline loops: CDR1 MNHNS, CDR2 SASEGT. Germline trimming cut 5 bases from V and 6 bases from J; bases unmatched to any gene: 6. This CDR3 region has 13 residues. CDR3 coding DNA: TGTGCCAGCAGTTCGTTGACAGGGGTCGAGCAGTACTTC. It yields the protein CASSSLTGVEQYF.

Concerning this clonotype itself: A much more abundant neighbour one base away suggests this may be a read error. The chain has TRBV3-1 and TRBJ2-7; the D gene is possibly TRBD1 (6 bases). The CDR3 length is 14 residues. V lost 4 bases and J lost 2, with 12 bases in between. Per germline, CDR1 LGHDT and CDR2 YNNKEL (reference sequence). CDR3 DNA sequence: TGTGCCAGCAGCCCCCCTAGGGGGACCTACGAGCAGTACTTC. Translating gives CASSPPRGTYEQYF.

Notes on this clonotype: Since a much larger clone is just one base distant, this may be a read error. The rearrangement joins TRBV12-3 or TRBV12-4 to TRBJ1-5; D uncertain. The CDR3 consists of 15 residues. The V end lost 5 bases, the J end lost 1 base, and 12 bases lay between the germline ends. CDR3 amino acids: CASSEREVSNQPQHF. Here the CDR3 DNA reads TGTGCCAGCAGTGAAAGGGAGGTGAGCAATCAGCCCCAGCATTTT.

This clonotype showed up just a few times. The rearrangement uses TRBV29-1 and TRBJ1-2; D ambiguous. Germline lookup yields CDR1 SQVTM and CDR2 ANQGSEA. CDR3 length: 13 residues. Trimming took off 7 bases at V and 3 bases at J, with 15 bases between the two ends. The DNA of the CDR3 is TGCAGCGACCGCGGACGAGTCGACTATGGCTACACCTTC. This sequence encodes CSDRGRVDYGYTF.

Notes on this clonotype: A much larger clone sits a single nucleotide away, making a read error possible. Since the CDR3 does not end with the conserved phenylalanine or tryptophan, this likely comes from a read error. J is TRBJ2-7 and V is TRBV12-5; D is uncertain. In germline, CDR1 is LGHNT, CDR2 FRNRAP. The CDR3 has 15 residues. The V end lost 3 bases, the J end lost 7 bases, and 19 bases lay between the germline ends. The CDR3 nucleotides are TGTGCTAGTGGTTTAAGCGAGGTGGTCTACGAAGAGCAGTACTTA. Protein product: CASGLSEVVYEEQYL.

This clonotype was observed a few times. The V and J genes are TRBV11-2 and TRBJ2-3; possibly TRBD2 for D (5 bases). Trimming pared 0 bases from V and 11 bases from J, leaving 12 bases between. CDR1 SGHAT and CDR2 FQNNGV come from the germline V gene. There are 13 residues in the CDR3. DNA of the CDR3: TGTGCCAGCAGCTTAGAAGCGGCTAGTGTGCAGTATTTT. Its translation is CASSLEAASVQYF.

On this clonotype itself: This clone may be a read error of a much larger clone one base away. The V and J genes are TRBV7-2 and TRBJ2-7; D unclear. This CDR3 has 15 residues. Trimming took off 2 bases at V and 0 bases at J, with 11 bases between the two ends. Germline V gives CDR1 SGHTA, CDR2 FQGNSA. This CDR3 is CASSLIRFHSYEQYF. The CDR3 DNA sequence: TGTGCCAGCAGCTTAATTCGGTTCCACTCCTACGAGCAGTACTTC.

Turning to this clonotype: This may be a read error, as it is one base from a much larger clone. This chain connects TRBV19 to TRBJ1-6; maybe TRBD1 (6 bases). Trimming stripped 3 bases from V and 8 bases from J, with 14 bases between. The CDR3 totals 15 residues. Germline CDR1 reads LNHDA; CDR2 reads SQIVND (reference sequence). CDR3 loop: CASSMAGQIDSPLHF. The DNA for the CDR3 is TGTGCCAGTAGTATGGCTGGACAGATAGATTCACCCCTCCACTTT.

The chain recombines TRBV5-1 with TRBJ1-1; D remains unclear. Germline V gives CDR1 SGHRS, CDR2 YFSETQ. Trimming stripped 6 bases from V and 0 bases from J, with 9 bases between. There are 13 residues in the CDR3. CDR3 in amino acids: CASKGPMNTEAFF. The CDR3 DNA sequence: TGCGCCAGCAAAGGACCCATGAACACTGAAGCTTTCTTT.

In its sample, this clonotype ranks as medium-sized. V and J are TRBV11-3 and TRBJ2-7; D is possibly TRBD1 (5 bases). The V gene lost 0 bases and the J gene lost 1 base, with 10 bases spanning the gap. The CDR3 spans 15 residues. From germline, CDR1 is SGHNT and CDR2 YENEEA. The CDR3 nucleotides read TGTGCCAGCAGCTTAGATCGGACAAGTTCCTACGAGCAGTACTTC. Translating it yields CASSLDRTSSYEQYF.

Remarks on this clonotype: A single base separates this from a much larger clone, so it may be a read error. The DNA for the CDR3 is TGTGCCAGCACTTTAATTTCTTGGGTTTATGGCTACACCTTC. Its protein product is CASTLISWVYGYTF. The chain has TRBV12-3 or TRBV12-4 and TRBJ1-2; D gene ambiguous. The CDR3 contains 14 residues.